A selection of T cell receptor beta chains follows, all from one sample in a study of T cell responses to AZD1222 COVID-19 vaccine. The assay was immunoSEQ multiplex PCR, and TCRdb's table has in-frame clones only and misses some. The sample has 80,000 or so clones, around three quarters seen once. The material sequenced was peripheral blood, taken 28 days after the second dose of the MenACWY control vaccine. Every receptor here comes from an adult who received the MenACWY meningococcal vaccine as a control. Each CDR3 is given with its conserved first and last residue. Each record gives: D gene, V gene, clone size, J gene, CDR3 DNA, CDR3 protein. A D gene is named only where the DNA matches it firmly. Size is omitted from some rows. Given values are once, few, many or a class for expanded clones.

d_call: .
v_call: TRBV28
clone_size: .
j_call: TRBJ1-5
cdr3_nt: TGTGCCAGCAGCCCTACGGTTGGCAATCAGCCCCAGCATTTT
cdr3_aa: CASSPTVGNQPQHF

d_call: .
v_call: TRBV7-2
clone_size: .
j_call: TRBJ1-1
cdr3_nt: TGTGCCAGCAGCCCTAACGGGGGACATTTGAACACTGAAGCTTTCTTT
cdr3_aa: CASSPNGGHLNTEAFF

d_call: .
v_call: TRBV25-1
clone_size: .
j_call: TRBJ1-6
cdr3_nt: TGTGCCAACAGTGAAGAAGGGAATTCACCCCTCCACTTT
cdr3_aa: CANSEEGNSPLHF

d_call: TRBD1
v_call: TRBV28
clone_size: .
j_call: TRBJ2-7
cdr3_nt: TGTGCCAGCAGTTCCCCGGGGACAGGGCTCTCCTACGAGCAGTACTTC
cdr3_aa: CASSSPGTGLSYEQYF

d_call: TRBD2
v_call: TRBV4-3
clone_size: .
j_call: TRBJ2-4
cdr3_nt: TGCGCCAGCAGCCTCCGGTCCGGGGAGGGAAACATTCAGTACTTC
cdr3_aa: CASSLRSGEGNIQYF

d_call: TRBD1
v_call: TRBV6-2/TRBV6-3
clone_size: .
j_call: TRBJ2-7
cdr3_nt: TGTGCCAGCAGTCCCGGACAGGGTTCGGCCTACGAGCAGTACTTC
cdr3_aa: CASSPGQGSAYEQYF

d_call: .
v_call: TRBV6-5
clone_size: .
j_call: TRBJ1-5
cdr3_nt: TGTGCCAGCAGTACAATGGGAGGGCAGCCCCAGCATTTT
cdr3_aa: CASSTMGGQPQHF

d_call: TRBD2
v_call: TRBV7-9
clone_size: .
j_call: TRBJ2-2
cdr3_nt: TGTGCCAGCAGCTTAGCAGCGGGAGCGCAGACCGGGGAGCTGTTTTTT
cdr3_aa: CASSLAAGAQTGELFF

d_call: .
v_call: TRBV6-5
clone_size: few
j_call: TRBJ1-2
cdr3_nt: TGTGCCAGCAGACAGATGGGGGAGGGTGGCTACACCTTC
cdr3_aa: CASRQMGEGGYTF

d_call: .
v_call: TRBV7-2
clone_size: .
j_call: TRBJ1-3
cdr3_nt: TGTGCCAGCAGGTCCCCCCGCTCTGGAAACACCATATATTTT
cdr3_aa: CASRSPRSGNTIYF

d_call: .
v_call: TRBV14
clone_size: .
j_call: TRBJ2-7
cdr3_nt: TGTGCCAGCAGCCAAGTAAGGGGGGGCTACGAGCAGTACTTC
cdr3_aa: CASSQVRGGYEQYF

d_call: .
v_call: TRBV18
clone_size: .
j_call: TRBJ2-7
cdr3_nt: TGTGCCAGCTCACCGGGAATTTCAGGCTACGAGCAGTACTTC
cdr3_aa: CASSPGISGYEQYF

d_call: TRBD1
v_call: TRBV7-3
clone_size: .
j_call: TRBJ2-2
cdr3_nt: TGTGCCAGCAGCTCTTCGGCCGGGACAGGGAAGCTGTTTTTT
cdr3_aa: CASSSSAGTGKLFF

d_call: .
v_call: TRBV24-1
clone_size: .
j_call: TRBJ1-1
cdr3_nt: TGTGCCACCAGTGAAGGAGGCCCAACCGCTGAAGCTTTCTTT
cdr3_aa: CATSEGGPTAEAFF

d_call: .
v_call: TRBV7-9
clone_size: .
j_call: TRBJ1-1
cdr3_nt: TGTGCCAGCAGCTTTCAGGAGTTGAACACTGAAGCTTTCTTT
cdr3_aa: CASSFQELNTEAFF

d_call: .
v_call: TRBV4-1
clone_size: .
j_call: TRBJ1-6
cdr3_nt: TGCGCCAGCAGCCAAGTGAGAAGAGATGGGGATTCACCCCTCCACTTT
cdr3_aa: CASSQVRRDGDSPLHF

d_call: .
v_call: TRBV30
clone_size: .
j_call: TRBJ2-2
cdr3_nt: TGTGCCTGGAGCCGAGGGGGTTTCGCGAACACCGGGGAGCTGTTTTTT
cdr3_aa: CAWSRGGFANTGELFF

d_call: TRBD2
v_call: TRBV5-8
clone_size: .
j_call: TRBJ2-7
cdr3_nt: TGTGCCAGCAGCTTTTATAGCGGGACGTACGAGCAGTACTTC
cdr3_aa: CASSFYSGTYEQYF

d_call: TRBD1
v_call: TRBV30
clone_size: .
j_call: TRBJ2-2
cdr3_nt: TGTGCCTGGAGAAGAAACAGGGGCACCGGGGAGCTGTTTTTT
cdr3_aa: CAWRRNRGTGELFF

d_call: .
v_call: TRBV19
clone_size: .
j_call: TRBJ1-4
cdr3_nt: TGTGCCACCAGGGATTCAACTAATGAAAAACTGTTTTTT
cdr3_aa: CATRDSTNEKLFF

d_call: .
v_call: TRBV5-1
clone_size: .
j_call: TRBJ2-6
cdr3_nt: TGCGCCAGCAGCTTGGACAGGGGACTCTCTGGGGCCAACGTCCTGACTTTC
cdr3_aa: CASSLDRGLSGANVLTF

d_call: TRBD1
v_call: TRBV5-4
clone_size: .
j_call: TRBJ1-2
cdr3_nt: TGTGCCAGCAGCCCAGGACAGGGGCGTTATGGCTACACCTTC
cdr3_aa: CASSPGQGRYGYTF

d_call: .
v_call: TRBV30
clone_size: .
j_call: TRBJ1-2
cdr3_nt: TGTGCCTGGAGTGTATTAGGCTCAGGTGGCTACACCTTC
cdr3_aa: CAWSVLGSGGYTF

d_call: .
v_call: TRBV6-1
clone_size: once
j_call: TRBJ1-6
cdr3_nt: TGTGCCAGCAGTGGCGGGACACCCATACGATATTCACCCCTCCACTTT
cdr3_aa: CASSGGTPIRYSPLHF

d_call: .
v_call: TRBV7-9
clone_size: .
j_call: TRBJ1-4
cdr3_nt: TGTGCCAGCAGCTTAGCAGGGGGGGATGAAAAACTGTTTTTT
cdr3_aa: CASSLAGGDEKLFF

d_call: .
v_call: TRBV5-1
clone_size: .
j_call: TRBJ2-3
cdr3_nt: TGCGCCAGCAGCTTGGCAGACGGTGATACGCAGTATTTT
cdr3_aa: CASSLADGDTQYF

d_call: .
v_call: TRBV7-6
clone_size: .
j_call: TRBJ1-4
cdr3_nt: TGTGCCAGCAGCTTAGAGGCCTCGAAGGATGAAAAACTGTTTTTT
cdr3_aa: CASSLEASKDEKLFF

d_call: TRBD2
v_call: TRBV2
clone_size: .
j_call: TRBJ2-2
cdr3_nt: TGTGCCAGCAGTTACCTAGCGGGAGGGCCGAACGGGGAGCTGTTTTTT
cdr3_aa: CASSYLAGGPNGELFF

d_call: .
v_call: TRBV9
clone_size: .
j_call: TRBJ2-1
cdr3_nt: TGTGCCAGCAGCGCCTCGGGACTCGGTCACAATGAGCAGTTCTTC
cdr3_aa: CASSASGLGHNEQFF

d_call: .
v_call: TRBV7-2
clone_size: .
j_call: TRBJ2-1
cdr3_nt: TGTGCCAGCAGCTGGGGACTTGGGACTGAGCAGTTCTTC
cdr3_aa: CASSWGLGTEQFF

d_call: .
v_call: TRBV9
clone_size: .
j_call: TRBJ2-1
cdr3_nt: TGTGCCAGCAGTCTTTCCGGGGATACCTACAATGAGCAGTTCTTC
cdr3_aa: CASSLSGDTYNEQFF

d_call: .
v_call: TRBV5-1
clone_size: .
j_call: TRBJ1-6
cdr3_nt: TGCGCCAGCAGGTGGCAGGATAATTCACCCCTCCACTTT
cdr3_aa: CASRWQDNSPLHF

d_call: .
v_call: TRBV6-2/TRBV6-3
clone_size: few
j_call: TRBJ2-3
cdr3_nt: TGTGCCAGCAGTTACTCGGGGGCGGCAGATACGCAGTATTTT
cdr3_aa: CASSYSGAADTQYF

d_call: .
v_call: TRBV5-1
clone_size: .
j_call: TRBJ1-2
cdr3_nt: TGCGCCAGCAGCGCCTCCCCCGCGGACTCATCGGCTCCCCTATTCTATGGCTACACCTTC
cdr3_aa: CASSASPADSSAPLFYGYTF

d_call: .
v_call: TRBV5-1
clone_size: .
j_call: TRBJ2-5
cdr3_nt: TGCGCCAGCAGCTTGTGGGGGGACCATCAAGAGACCCAGTACTTC
cdr3_aa: CASSLWGDHQETQYF

d_call: .
v_call: TRBV3-1/TRBV3-2
clone_size: .
j_call: TRBJ1-2
cdr3_nt: TGTGCCAGCAGCCAATGGGCAAGCGCTAACTATGGCTACACCTTC
cdr3_aa: CASSQWASANYGYTF

d_call: .
v_call: TRBV19
clone_size: .
j_call: TRBJ1-1
cdr3_nt: TGTGCCAGTAGTTCCCAGGGGCCGGCTGAAGCTTTCTTT
cdr3_aa: CASSSQGPAEAFF